The following is a TCR beta chain sequence with its context. What it binds is unknown. CDR1 SGHTA and CDR2 FQGNSA come from the germline V gene. This CDR3 comprises 15 residues. The ends were cut back, 1 base at V and 0 bases at J, with 8 bases in the middle. Time point in this sample: cycle 4 day 1 (C4D1), after 5 to 7 weeks of nivolumab. Each patient relapsed following autologous stem cell transplantation, and prior brentuximab vedotin exposure differed. The entry originates in a study of PD-1 blockade in classical Hodgkin lymphoma. Background on the study: The nivolumab dose that patients received was 3 mg/kg, given intravenously every 2 weeks.

The repertoire was sequenced with immunoSEQ multiplex PCR; TCRdb's copy has only in-frame clones and lacks some. The repertoire holds 100,000 or so clones, less than 95% seen once, with under 3.5% in the top ten. Study-wide points: CD4+ TCR diversity, unlike CD8+, rose significantly by C4D1. Patients starting nivolumab less than 1 year after ASCT had lower diversity and were excluded from later analyses. Reported baseline diversity: healthy donors highest, relapsed/refractory patients lowest.

This TCR came from a human donor with classical Hodgkin lymphoma. The sample in question was peripheral blood mononuclear cells (PBMCs), obtained before the fourth cycle of nivolumab. The rearrangement joins TRBV7-2 to TRBJ2-3; D may match TRBD1 or TRBD2 (5 bases each). CDR3 DNA: TGTGCCAGCAGCTTAGAGGGACGTAGCACAGATACGCAGTATTTT. This codes for CASSLEGRSTDTQYF.